The entry that follows covers one T cell receptor beta chain sequence. Its target is unknown. The data belong to a study of T cell responses to AZD1222 COVID-19 vaccine. Findings and caveats of the study: Spike-wide vaccine-associated CD4 TCRs dominated at 160-218 and 743-854. In a largely white British group with more females than males, clonal diversity was possibly underestimated.

Trimming left V 5 bases short and J 0 bases short, with 13 bases between. The CDR3 extends over 15 amino acids. Germline V gene lookup returns CDR1 LGHDT and CDR2 YNNKEL (reference sequence). Profiled with immunoSEQ multiplex PCR; TCRdb holds only in-frame clones, not every one. Of about 120,000 clones in the sample, roughly 92% were seen once. The sequence was obtained from an adult who received the AZD1222 COVID-19 vaccine. Specimen: peripheral blood, collected 28 days after the second AZD1222 dose. V gene TRBV3-1 (or the pseudogene TRBV3-2) combines with J gene TRBJ1-2, with D maybe TRBD1 (5 bases). The DNA for the CDR3 is TGTGCCAGCAGCTATAGACAGAGACCTAACTATGGCTACACCTTC. Encoded protein: CASSYRQRPNYGYTF.